Listed below are T cell receptor beta chains from one sample, sequenced in a study of blood T cell repertoires in COVID-19. The method was immunoSEQ multiplex PCR; TCRdb's version includes in-frame clones alone and lacks a portion of them. The table records around 270,000 clones, around 87% of them present only once. Sequencing was performed on peripheral blood. The receptors here all came from a woman aged 50 to 65 with acute or convalescent COVID-19. The CDR3 runs from the conserved cysteine through the conserved F or W. A D gene is named only where the DNA matches it firmly. Some rows mark clone size as missing; the rest say once, few, many or name a class of expanded clone.

CDR3: CASSFRIADSPLHF
DNA: TGTGCCAGCAGCTTTAGAATAGCCGATTCACCCCTCCACTTT
D: NA
size: NA
J: TRBJ1-6
V: TRBV11-2

CDR3: CASSVGLAGGDEQYF
DNA: TGTGCCAGCAGCGTAGGACTAGCGGGAGGGGACGAGCAGTACTTC
D: TRBD2
size: NA
J: TRBJ2-7
V: TRBV9

CDR3: CASSLAGADTQYF
DNA: TGTGCCAGTTCTCTAGCGGGAGCAGATACGCAGTATTTT
D: TRBD2
size: NA
J: TRBJ2-3
V: TRBV19

CDR3: CASSQAGTGGEKLFF
DNA: TGCGCCAGCAGCCAGGCCGGGACAGGGGGAGAAAAACTGTTTTTT
D: TRBD1
size: few
J: TRBJ1-4
V: TRBV4-3

CDR3: CASSQEWAGGYEQYF
DNA: TGCGCCAGCAGCCAAGAATGGGCAGGAGGCTACGAGCAGTACTTC
D: NA
size: NA
J: TRBJ2-7
V: TRBV4-1

CDR3: CASRNRDEEKLFF
DNA: TGTGCCTCCCGGAACAGGGATGAAGAAAAACTGTTTTTT
D: NA
size: once
J: TRBJ1-4
V: TRBV2

CDR3: CASSPGTGTLGNTIYF
DNA: TGTGCCAGCTCTCCTGGGACTGGGACTCTGGGAAACACCATATATTTT
D: NA
size: NA
J: TRBJ1-3
V: TRBV18

CDR3: CASSYLAGGLAGELFF
DNA: TGTGCCAGCAGTTACCTGGCGGGAGGACTCGCCGGGGAGCTGTTTTTT
D: TRBD2
size: NA
J: TRBJ2-2
V: TRBV6-5

CDR3: CASSRILETQYF
DNA: TGTGCCAGCAGCCGAATACTGGAGACCCAGTACTTC
D: NA
size: NA
J: TRBJ2-5
V: TRBV3-1/TRBV3-2

CDR3: CASRPGLAPSYEQYF
DNA: TGTGCCAGCAGGCCCGGACTAGCCCCATCCTACGAGCAGTACTTC
D: TRBD2
size: few
J: TRBJ2-7
V: TRBV7-3

CDR3: CASSRDPGGVVGQETQYF
DNA: TGTGCCAGTAGTCGGGACCCGGGCGGGGTGGTGGGCCAAGAGACCCAGTACTTC
D: NA
size: NA
J: TRBJ2-5
V: TRBV19

CDR3: CASSFPSAEQYF
DNA: TGTGCCAGTAGTTTCCCTAGCGCCGAGCAGTACTTC
D: NA
size: NA
J: TRBJ2-7
V: TRBV19

CDR3: CASSLQGIYTF
DNA: TGTGCCAGCAGTTTACAGGGGATCTACACCTTC
D: NA
size: NA
J: TRBJ1-2
V: TRBV28

CDR3: CASSKRERSYNEQFF
DNA: TGTGCCAGTAGTAAGCGGGAGAGGTCCTACAATGAGCAGTTCTTC
D: TRBD2
size: NA
J: TRBJ2-1
V: TRBV19

CDR3: CASSLMGALSGNTIYF
DNA: TGTGCCAGCAGTTTAATGGGGGCGTTAAGTGGAAACACCATATATTTT
D: NA
size: few
J: TRBJ1-3
V: TRBV28

CDR3: CASSESEGMVTEAFF
DNA: TGCGCCAGCAGTGAGTCGGAGGGAATGGTGACTGAAGCTTTCTTT
D: NA
size: NA
J: TRBJ1-1
V: TRBV10-1

CDR3: CASSPGTVLREQYF
DNA: TGCGCCAGCAGCCCCGGGACAGTCCTCCGCGAGCAGTACTTC
D: TRBD1
size: NA
J: TRBJ2-7
V: TRBV10-2

CDR3: CASTPKDRLNTGELFF
DNA: TGTGCCAGCACCCCCAAGGACAGGCTCAACACCGGGGAGCTGTTTTTT
D: TRBD1
size: few
J: TRBJ2-2
V: TRBV6-2/TRBV6-3

CDR3: CASSTGVRSLPLHF
DNA: TGCGCCAGCAGCACCGGCGTCCGGAGCTTGCCCCTCCACTTT
D: NA
size: NA
J: TRBJ1-6
V: TRBV5-1

CDR3: CASSNRGGYGYTF
DNA: TGTGCCAGTAGTAACAGGGGTGGCTATGGCTACACCTTC
D: TRBD1
size: few
J: TRBJ1-2
V: TRBV19

CDR3: CASKQTLGYEQYF
DNA: TGTGCCAGCAAGCAGACTCTGGGCTACGAGCAGTACTTC
D: NA
size: few
J: TRBJ2-7
V: TRBV6-5

CDR3: CASSLGGSNQPQHF
DNA: TGCGCCAGCAGCTTGGGCGGTAGCAATCAGCCCCAGCATTTT
D: NA
size: NA
J: TRBJ1-5
V: TRBV5-1

CDR3: CASSQDASGISYEQYF
DNA: TGCGCCAGCAGCCAAGATGCTAGCGGGATATCCTACGAGCAGTACTTC
D: TRBD2
size: NA
J: TRBJ2-7
V: TRBV4-3

CDR3: CASRTAAGAGANVLTF
DNA: TGTGCCAGCAGGACTGCGGCCGGAGCCGGGGCCAACGTCCTGACTTTC
D: NA
size: once
J: TRBJ2-6
V: TRBV4-2

CDR3: CASQLLSGSQEETQYF
DNA: TGTGCCAGCCAATTATTGAGCGGGAGTCAGGAAGAGACCCAGTACTTC
D: TRBD2
size: once
J: TRBJ2-5
V: TRBV28

CDR3: CASSYRHNEQYF
DNA: TGTGCCAGCAGTTACAGACACAACGAGCAGTACTTC
D: NA
size: NA
J: TRBJ2-7
V: TRBV6-2/TRBV6-3

CDR3: CSASTGNQPQHF
DNA: TGCAGCGCCTCGACAGGGAATCAGCCCCAGCATTTT
D: TRBD1
size: NA
J: TRBJ1-5
V: TRBV29-1

CDR3: CASSPQGTYEQYF
DNA: TGTGCCAGCAGTCCACAGGGAACCTACGAGCAGTACTTC
D: NA
size: NA
J: TRBJ2-7
V: TRBV6-5

CDR3: CASSLQGYEQYF
DNA: TGTGCCAGCAGCCTCCAGGGCTACGAGCAGTACTTC
D: NA
size: many
J: TRBJ2-7
V: TRBV11-2

CDR3: CASSFDRPYEQYF
DNA: TGTGCCAGCAGCTTTGACAGGCCCTACGAGCAGTACTTC
D: NA
size: NA
J: TRBJ2-7
V: TRBV11-1

CDR3: CSASSGGSGGYTF
DNA: TGCAGTGCTAGTTCGGGGGGTTCTGGCGGCTACACCTTC
D: NA
size: NA
J: TRBJ1-2
V: TRBV20-1

CDR3: CASSTRDRYQETQYF
DNA: TGTGCCAGCAGTACCCGGGACAGATACCAAGAGACCCAGTACTTC
D: TRBD1
size: NA
J: TRBJ2-5
V: TRBV28

CDR3: CASRGAGGTYEQYF
DNA: TGTGCCAGTAGAGGCGCGGGAGGGACCTACGAGCAGTACTTC
D: TRBD2
size: NA
J: TRBJ2-7
V: TRBV19